Each of the 8 T cell receptor beta chains below was sequenced from the same sample in a study of T cells in Graves' hyperthyroidism and ophthalmopathy. Using RNA transcripts as the source, TCR beta CDR3 regions were amplified. The HTBI primer set served for first-round RT-PCR of the TCR CDR3. TCRdb reprocessed the multiplex PCR reads with MiXCR, giving one entry per CDR3 protein. The profile shows hundreds of thousands of distinct CDR3 sequences, around 14% of them singletons. Sequencing input: blood. These receptors originate from a woman aged 18 to 35 with Graves' hyperthyroidism.

The J gene is TRBJ2-5, the V gene TRBV7-9; 7 bases are shared with TRBD1. The trim removed 3 bases at V and 2 bases at J, leaving 9 bases unmatched. The CDR3 sequence is 16 residues long. The germline V gene has CDR1 SEHNR and CDR2 FQNEAQ (reference sequence). CDR3 bases: TGTGCCAGCAGCTTGCGGACCGGGACAGCACAAGAGACCCAGTACTTC. This encodes CASSLRTGTAQETQYF.

This clonotype appeared many times. The chain has TRBV7-8 and TRBJ2-5; either TRBD1 or TRBD2 may fit D (5 bases each). Trimming removed 4 bases from V and 2 bases from J, with 11 bases in between. Germline V gives CDR1 SGHVS, CDR2 FQNEAQ. The length of the CDR3 is 14 residues. The CDR3 is CASSWGTAQETQYF. Written as DNA, the CDR3 is TGTGCCAGCAGCTGGGGGACGGCTCAAGAGACCCAGTACTTC.

In the case of this clonotype: A much larger clone differs by one base, so this may be a read error. The gene calls are TRBV15 and TRBJ2-1, with 13 bases aligning to TRBD2. This CDR3 is built from 15 residues. Germline V CDR1 and CDR2: LNHNV, YYDKDF (reference sequence). V was clipped by 1 base and J by 8 bases; unmatched bases: 2. This CDR3 reads CATSRGLAGGHEQFF. For the CDR3, the DNA is TGTGCCACCAGCAGAGGACTAGCGGGAGGCCATGAGCAGTTCTTC.

The rearrangement joins TRBV28 to TRBJ1-4, with a weak D call TRBD1 (6 bases). Trimming stripped 5 bases from V and 10 bases from J, with 14 bases between. Germline V gene lookup returns CDR1 MDHEN and CDR2 SYDVKM. The CDR3 sequence is 13 residues long. CDR3 loop: CASSEQGYGKLFF. The CDR3 region has the DNA TGTGCCAGCAGTGAACAGGGATATGGAAAACTGTTTTTT.

The CDR3 DNA reads as TGCGCCAGCAGCTTTACGGGACAAAGGGGTGGTGAGCAGTTCTTC. Its translation is CASSFTGQRGGEQFF. The chain recombines TRBV5-1 with TRBJ2-1; D possibly corresponds to TRBD1 (6 bases). The CDR3 is made up of 15 amino acids. Trimming cost V 2 bases and J 9 bases, with 18 bases left between them. Germline V gene data show CDR1 as SGHRS and CDR2 as YFSETQ. Full variable domain (outside the CDR3, taken from reference TRBV5-1 and TRBJ2-1): KAGVTQTPRYLIKTRGQQVTLSCSPISGHRSVSWYQQTPGQGLQFLFEYFSETQRNKGNFPGRFSGRQFSNSRSEMNVSTLELGDSALYLCASSFTGQRGGEQFFGPGTRLTVL.

This clonotype was seen at least ten times. CDR3 coding DNA: TGCGCCAGCAGCTTGGAACAGAGCTCTGGAAACACCATATATTTT. Protein sequence: CASSLEQSSGNTIYF. The rearrangement joins TRBV5-1 to TRBJ1-3; D remains ambiguous. CDR3 length: 15 amino acids. V lost 0 bases to trimming and J lost 0 bases, with 7 bases between them. Germline loops: CDR1 SGHRS, CDR2 YFSETQ.

This clonotype has at least ten counts. The rearrangement links TRBV2 to TRBJ2-2, with D unclear. Trimming pared 5 bases from V and 4 bases from J, leaving 14 bases between. The CDR3 contains 15 residues. Germline CDR1 reads SNHLY; CDR2 reads FYNNEI. The CDR3, as DNA: TGTGCCAGCAGTCCTCAGGTGGATGTCACCGGGGAGCTGTTTTTT. Its translation is CASSPQVDVTGELFF.

There are many counts of this clonotype. The rearrangement uses TRBV20-1 and TRBJ1-2, with D perhaps matching TRBD1 (5 bases). CDR3 length: 14 residues. Germline V gene lookup returns CDR1 DFQATT and CDR2 SNEGSKA (reference sequence). Trimming cost V 2 bases and J 6 bases, with 16 bases left between them. Written as DNA, the CDR3 is TGCAGTGCTAGACGACAGATGACAACTGATGGCTACACCTTC. This gives the protein CSARRQMTTDGYTF.